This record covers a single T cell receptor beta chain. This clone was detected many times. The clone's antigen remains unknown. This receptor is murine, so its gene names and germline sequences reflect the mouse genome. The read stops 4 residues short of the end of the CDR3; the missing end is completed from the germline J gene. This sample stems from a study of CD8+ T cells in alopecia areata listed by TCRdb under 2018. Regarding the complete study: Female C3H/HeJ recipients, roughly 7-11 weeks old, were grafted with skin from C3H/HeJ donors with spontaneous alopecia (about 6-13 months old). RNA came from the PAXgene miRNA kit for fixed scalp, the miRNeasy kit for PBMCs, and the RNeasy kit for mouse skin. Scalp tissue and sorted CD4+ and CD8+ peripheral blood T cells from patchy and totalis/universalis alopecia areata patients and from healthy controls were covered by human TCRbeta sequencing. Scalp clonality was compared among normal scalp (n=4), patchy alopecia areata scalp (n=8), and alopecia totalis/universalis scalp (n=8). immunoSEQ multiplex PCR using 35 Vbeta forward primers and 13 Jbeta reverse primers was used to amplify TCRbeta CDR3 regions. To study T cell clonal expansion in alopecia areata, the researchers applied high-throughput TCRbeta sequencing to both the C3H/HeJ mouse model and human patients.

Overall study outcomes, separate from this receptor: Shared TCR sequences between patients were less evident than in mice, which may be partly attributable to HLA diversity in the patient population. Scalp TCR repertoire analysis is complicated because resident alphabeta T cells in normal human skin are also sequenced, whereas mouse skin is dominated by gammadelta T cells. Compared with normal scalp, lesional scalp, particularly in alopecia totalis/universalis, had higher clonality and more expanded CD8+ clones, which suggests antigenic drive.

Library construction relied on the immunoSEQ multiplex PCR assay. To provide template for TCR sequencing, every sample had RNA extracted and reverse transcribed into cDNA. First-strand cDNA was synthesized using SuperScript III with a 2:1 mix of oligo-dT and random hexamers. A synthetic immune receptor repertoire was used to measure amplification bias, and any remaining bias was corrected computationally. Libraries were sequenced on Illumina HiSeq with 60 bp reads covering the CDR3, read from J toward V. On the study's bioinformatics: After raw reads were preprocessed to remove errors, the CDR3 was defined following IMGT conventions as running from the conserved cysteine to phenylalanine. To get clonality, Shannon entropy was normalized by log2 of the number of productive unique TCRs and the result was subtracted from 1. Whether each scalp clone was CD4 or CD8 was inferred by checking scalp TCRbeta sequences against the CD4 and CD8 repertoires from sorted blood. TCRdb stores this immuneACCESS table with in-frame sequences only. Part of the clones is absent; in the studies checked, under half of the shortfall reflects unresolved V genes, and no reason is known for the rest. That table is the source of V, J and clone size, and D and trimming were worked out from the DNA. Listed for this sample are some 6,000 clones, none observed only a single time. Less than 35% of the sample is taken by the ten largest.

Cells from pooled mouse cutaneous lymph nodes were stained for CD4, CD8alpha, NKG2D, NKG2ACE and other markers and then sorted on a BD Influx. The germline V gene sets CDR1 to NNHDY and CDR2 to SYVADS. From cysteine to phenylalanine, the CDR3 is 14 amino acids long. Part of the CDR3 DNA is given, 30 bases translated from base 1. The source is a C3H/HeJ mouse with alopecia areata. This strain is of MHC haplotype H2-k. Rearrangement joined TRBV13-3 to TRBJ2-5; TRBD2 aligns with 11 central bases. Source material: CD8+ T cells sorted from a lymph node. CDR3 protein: CASSDGTGGDTQYF. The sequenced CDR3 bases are TGTGCCAGCAGTGATGGGACTGGGGGGGAC.